Each of the 15 T cell receptor beta chains below was sequenced from the same sample in a study of neurological immune-mediated disorders. Documented time point: longitudinal time-point 1 (baseline). TCRdb itself ran the 5' RACE reads through MiXCR, one entry per CDR3 protein. The sample carries about 57,000 distinct CDR3 sequences, around 10% recorded once. The material sequenced was PBMCs. These receptors came from a male donor with HTLV-1-associated myelopathy (HAM/TSP).

Many counts were recorded for this clonotype. The chain couples TRBV5-1 to TRBJ2-3, with D hard to call. This CDR3 has 15 amino acids. CDR1 is SGHRS and CDR2 is YFSETQ in the germline V gene. V gave up 4 bases and J gave up 0 bases, with 12 bases separating them. The CDR3 DNA sequence: TGCGCCAGCAGCCCGGACGCATTTAGCACAGATACGCAGTATTTT. It yields the protein CASSPDAFSTDTQYF.

This clonotype was found many times. The chain carries TRBV6-6 and TRBJ1-2; D is uncertain. V was pared by 7 bases and J by 10 bases, with 13 bases between. Germline V gene lookup returns CDR1 MNHNY and CDR2 SVGAGI (reference sequence). This CDR3 contains 11 residues. This CDR3 is CASMQERDYTF. In nucleotides, the CDR3 is TGTGCCAGCATGCAGGAAAGGGACTACACCTTC.

This clonotype was seen more than once but under ten times. The chain combines TRBV6-5 with TRBJ2-2; D perhaps matches TRBD1 (6 bases). Germline CDR1 and CDR2: MNHEY and SVGAGI. V lost 2 bases to trimming and J lost 7 bases, with 11 bases between them. The CDR3 totals 14 residues. Here the CDR3 DNA reads TGTGCCAGCAGTTACACCGACAGGAGCGGGGAGCTGTTTTTT. It encodes CASSYTDRSGELFF.

This clonotype was counted a few times. The V gene is TRBV10-1, the J gene TRBJ1-2; 7 positions agree with TRBD1. The trim removed 5 bases at V and 7 bases at J, leaving 13 bases unmatched. The CDR3 runs 15 residues. CDR1 WNHNN and CDR2 SYGVQD come from the germline V gene (reference sequence). The CDR3 DNA reads TGCGCCAGCAGTCCGGACAGGACTCGGAAGGGTGGCTACACCTTC. It is translated as CASSPDRTRKGGYTF.

CDR3 amino acids: CSALRLGTGGVGNQPQHF. The CDR3 DNA reads TGCAGTGCTCTACGTCTTGGGACAGGGGGAGTCGGCAATCAGCCCCAGCATTTT. The chain carries TRBV20-1 and TRBJ1-5; TRBD1 agrees at 11 bases. The CDR3 sequence is 18 residues long. The V gene's germline CDR1 is DFQATT and CDR2 SNEGSKA (reference sequence). V gave up 5 bases and J gave up 2 bases; unmatched junction bases: 14.

This clonotype was picked up many times. V is TRBV20-1 and J is TRBJ2-3; TRBD2 might be the D (6 bases). The CDR3 contains 16 residues. V lost 1 base and J lost 2, with 16 bases in between. CDR1 and CDR2 (germline): DFQATT, SNEGSKA (reference sequence). In DNA form, the CDR3 reads TGCAGTGCTAGAGCTATGGGTAGCGGTCCCACAGATACGCAGTATTTT. Protein sequence: CSARAMGSGPTDTQYF.

This sequence joins TRBV5-1 and TRBJ2-3; the D is unclear. The CDR3 is made up of 12 amino acids. V lost 0 bases to trimming and J lost 7 bases, with 6 bases between them. The germline V gene encodes CDR1 SGHRS and CDR2 YFSETQ. CDR3 loop: CASSLEAHTQYF. The CDR3 DNA is TGCGCCAGCAGCTTGGAGGCACATACGCAGTATTTT.

This clonotype was observed at least ten times. The chain couples TRBV29-1 to TRBJ2-2; TRBD1 agrees at 9 bases. The CDR3 sequence is 16 residues long. V gave up 1 base and J gave up 6 bases; unmatched junction bases: 9. The germline V gene encodes CDR1 SQVTM and CDR2 ANQGSEA. The CDR3: CSVEVPRTGDSGELFF. The CDR3 nucleotides read TGCAGCGTTGAAGTTCCTAGGACAGGGGATTCCGGGGAGCTGTTTTTT.

This clonotype was detected many times. This chain links TRBV21-1 with TRBJ2-3; the table's D call, TRBD2, has no DNA check behind it. TRBV21-1 is flagged as a pseudogene. This CDR3 spans 20 amino acids. CDR3 DNA sequence: TGTGCCAGCAGCATACCGGGGGAGGGACTAGCGGGCCCTAGCACAGATACGCAGTATTTT. Translated: CASSIPGEGLAGPSTDTQYF.

This clonotype was counted only a few times. The V gene is TRBV19, the J gene TRBJ1-1, with D possibly matching TRBD1 (6 bases). This CDR3 is built from 19 residues. CDR1 is LNHDA and CDR2 is SQIVND in the germline V gene (reference sequence). Trimming stripped 3 bases from V and 4 bases from J, with 27 bases between. The CDR3 nucleotides read TGTGCCAGTAGTATTTTCAGCGGGGCAGGGGTCCAGATGATCACTGAAGCTTTCTTT. The encoded protein is CASSIFSGAGVQMITEAFF.

This clonotype came up many times. This chain connects TRBV20-1 to TRBJ1-5; TRBD1 is a possible D gene (5 bases). The CDR3 runs to 12 residues. Germline assignment: CDR1 DFQATT and CDR2 SNEGSKA (reference sequence). V lost 5 bases and J 9 bases, leaving 14 bases between the germline ends. The CDR3 nucleotides read TGCAGTGCTTCGGACACGAGCGGGCCCCAGCATTTT. As protein: CSASDTSGPQHF.

This clonotype came up many times. The gene calls are TRBV6-5 and TRBJ2-1, with D possibly being TRBD2 (5 bases). The CDR3 consists of 15 residues. Trimming left V 8 bases short and J 0 bases short, with 14 bases between. Germline CDR1 and CDR2: MNHEY and SVGAGI. The CDR3 region is CASSRTLVSYNEQFF. The CDR3 DNA is TGTGCCAGCTCCCGGACTCTAGTCTCCTACAATGAGCAGTTCTTC.

The table lists this clonotype with many counts. The chain is built from TRBV9 and TRBJ2-7; perhaps TRBD1 as D (7 bases). Germline V CDR1 and CDR2: SGDLS, YYNGEE. V was cut by 4 bases and J by 2 bases, with 16 bases left in between. The CDR3 spans 15 residues. The CDR3 is CASSLRDSGAYEQYF. In nucleotides, the CDR3 is TGTGCCAGCAGCTTGCGGGACAGTGGGGCCTACGAGCAGTACTTC.

This clonotype was counted ten times or more. The rearrangement links TRBV12-3 or TRBV12-4 to TRBJ1-5, with D uncertain. Between the trimmed V and J ends, which lost 8 bases and 0 bases, there was a span of 14 bases. The CDR3 is made up of 15 amino acids. In nucleotides, the CDR3 is TGTGCCAGCGGCCCGACCGGGTATAGCAATCAGCCCCAGCATTTT. Residues: CASGPTGYSNQPQHF.

This clonotype has ten or more counts. The chain carries TRBV6-2 or TRBV6-3 and TRBJ2-5; TRBD2 matches at 8 bases. Germline V CDR1 and CDR2: MNHEY, SVGEGT. The CDR3 is made up of 13 amino acids. With 5 bases clipped from V and 4 bases from J, the junction kept 3 bases outside the gene matches. The CDR3 sequence is CASSREGGETQYF. The CDR3 coding sequence is TGTGCCAGCAGTCGGGAGGGGGGAGAGACCCAGTACTTC.